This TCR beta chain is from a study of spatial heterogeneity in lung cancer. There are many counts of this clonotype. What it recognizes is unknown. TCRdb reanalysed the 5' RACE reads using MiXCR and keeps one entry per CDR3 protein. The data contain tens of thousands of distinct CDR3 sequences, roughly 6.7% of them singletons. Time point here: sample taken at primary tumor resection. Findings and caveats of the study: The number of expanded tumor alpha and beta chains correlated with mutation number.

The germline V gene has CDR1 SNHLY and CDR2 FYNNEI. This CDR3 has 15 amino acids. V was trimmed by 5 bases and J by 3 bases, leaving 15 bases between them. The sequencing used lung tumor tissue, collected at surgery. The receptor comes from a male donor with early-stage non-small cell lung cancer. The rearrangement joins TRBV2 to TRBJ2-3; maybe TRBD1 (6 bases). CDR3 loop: CASSLVGALTDTQYF. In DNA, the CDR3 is TGTGCCAGCAGTCTGGTGGGGGCGCTGACAGATACGCAGTATTTT.